The present T cell receptor beta chain was sequenced within a study of breast tumors, draining lymph nodes, adjacent tissues. Samples came from axillary lymph nodes draining the breast cancer. Using its own MiXCR run on the multiplex PCR reads, TCRdb lists one record per CDR3 protein. Of about 130,000 distinct CDR3 sequences listed, approximately 20% were seen once; the top ten hold just over 2.5%. This clonotype was recorded at least ten times. Unmatched junction bases numbered 4, after V lost 4 bases and J lost 3 bases. The CDR3 has 13 amino acids. Germline CDR1 and CDR2: SGHTS and YDEGEE. Input material: axillary lymph node tissue. This TCR derives from a female donor with breast cancer. Some clones in this sample may be carry-over from other donors' samples. J is TRBJ2-7 and V is TRBV5-8, with 7 bases fitting TRBD1. This CDR3 reads CASSPRQGYEQYF. The CDR3 DNA follows: TGTGCCAGCAGCCCACGACAGGGCTACGAGCAGTACTTC.